This entry features one TCR beta chain sequence. Its specificity is not known. This sample was taken from a study of beta chain features in type 1 diabetes. The overall study: Age, gender and cell yields were similar between patients and healthy donors.

Expressed TCRB transcripts got sequenced, as all isolated RNA was reverse transcribed. About 3.6 million reads on average were seen across naive, central memory and regulatory T cell samples. Libraries were prepared by immunoSEQ multiplex PCR; TCRdb keeps only in-frame clonotypes and omits some of them. This table holds about 160,000 clones, approximately 8.1% found once. Study-level results: Sampled from patients, naive, central memory and Treg TCRB repertoires appeared more similar than those sampled from healthy donors. Whether TCRB rearrangement is influenced by HLA type went unresolved here.

Trimming removed 5 bases from V and 10 bases from J; junction bases left unmatched: 11. Germline loops: CDR1 SGHTA, CDR2 FQGNSA. This CDR3 is 16 amino acids long. The genes are TRBV7-2 and TRBJ2-3; the match to TRBD2 covers 14 bases. The sample comprised central memory CD4+ T cells from blood. The clonotype originates from a man aged 18 to 29 in good health. In DNA, the CDR3 is TGTGCCAGCAGCCTCGGGACTAGCGGGAGTTCCTGGGCGCAGTATTTT. Amino acids: CASSLGTSGSSWAQYF.